What follows describes a single T cell receptor (beta chain). Its antigen remains unknown. This record belongs to a study of cytomegalovirus exposure and HLA in healthy donors. General study points: Earlier analysis found most TCR beta V segments productive about 90% or about 30% of the time. Later on, a genetic analysis was performed. It linked a missense variant in DCLRE1C with V- and J-gene trimming of TCR beta. The authors later found most CMV-associated TCR beta chains appeared HLA-restricted.

13 Jbeta primers and 60 Vbeta primers were used for the PCR. In the source study's methods: An analysis performed later counted roughly 80 million unique TCR beta chains (roughly 10 million of them shared). Clones were read by immunoSEQ multiplex PCR, and TCRdb kept only the in-frame ones, dropping some. Clonal size and the V and J genes are those of that table, whereas D and trimming came from the DNA. The table includes about 150,000 clones, more than 75% detected once. The junction had 4 bases not matched to a gene; V was cut back by 5 bases and J by 8 bases. The CDR3 has 14 amino acids. The germline gives CDR1 SNHLY, CDR2 FYNNEI.

The sample comprised PBMCs. V gene TRBV2 combines with J gene TRBJ1-4; 11 nucleotides align to TRBD1. The origin of this receptor is a man in his thirties or forties in good health and CMV-seropositive. In nucleotides, the CDR3 is TGTGCCAGCAGTCTGGGACAGGGGGTGGAAAAACTGTTTTTT. Its protein product is CASSLGQGVEKLFF.